This paragraph covers one T cell receptor (beta chain) sequence. Its antigen is undetermined. The sample belongs to a study of blood T cells in healthy people across ages. CDR3 length equals 16 residues. The J segment lost 3 bases and the V segment lost 7 bases, leaving 13 bases of the junction unmatched. Germline lookup yields CDR1 SGHRS and CDR2 YFSETQ. Next came a second PCR, run for about 6 to 12 cycles, which used a sample-barcoded 5' primer along with a J-beta primer mix. TCRdb re-called the 5' RACE reads through MiXCR, storing one row per CDR3 protein. The sample shows approximately 800,000 distinct CDR3 sequences, about 62% of them seen only once. Regarding the study as a whole: Unsorted PBMC material precluded a definitive naive versus antigen-experienced comparison.

Researchers collected approximately 9.9 milliliters of peripheral blood from every single donor. This receptor was obtained from a young man in good health. This chain links TRBV5-1 with TRBJ2-1; TRBD1 agrees at 7 bases. The material sequenced was blood. The CDR3 DNA follows: TGCGCCAGCGCTCGGGAACCGGGACAGTTCTACAATGAGCAGTTCTTC. Its translation is CASAREPGQFYNEQFF.